A single sample is the source of the 27 T cell receptor beta chains below, sequenced in a study of T cell clonotyping in hematopoietic cell transplantation. Stated time point: recipient sample about 28 days before transplant, after cytoreduction. Assay: immunoSEQ multiplex PCR; the TCRdb copy retains only in-frame clones and omits some. This sample carries tens of thousands of clones, more than 75% of them seen once, and the ten largest clones take under 7%. This material consisted of peripheral blood mononuclear cells, taken before stem cell transplant. The receptors here all came from a man in his fifties or sixties with biphenotypic leukemia. Some clones in this sample may be carry-over from other donors' samples.

This chain connects TRBV19 to TRBJ1-1; D might be TRBD1 (6 bases). The CDR3 length is 13 residues. CDR1 is LNHDA and CDR2 is SQIVND in the germline V gene (reference sequence). V was clipped by 3 bases and J by 8 bases, with 13 bases between them. The CDR3 bases are TGTGCCAGTAGTATTCAGGGGAAGTCGGAAGCTTTCTTT. It specifies CASSIQGKSEAFF.

This clone was counted a single time. This sequence joins TRBV25-1 and TRBJ1-1; D perhaps matches TRBD1 (6 bases). Per germline, CDR1 MGHDK and CDR2 SYGVNS. The CDR3 has 13 amino acids. The V and J ends lost 6 bases and 10 bases respectively, with 18 bases between them. This CDR3 reads CASRGGGVVGAFF. CDR3 nucleotide sequence: TGTGCCAGCAGAGGAGGGGGGGTGGTAGGAGCTTTCTTT.

The rearrangement joins TRBV6-1 to TRBJ2-7; no clear D. Deletions cut 7 bases from V and 7 bases from J, with 11 bases between. The germline V gene encodes CDR1 MNHNS and CDR2 SASEGT. This CDR3 is built from 11 residues. The CDR3 here is CASKAVGEQYF. The CDR3 DNA is TGTGCCAGCAAGGCCGTGGGGGAGCAGTACTTC.

This rearrangement joins TRBV11-2 to TRBJ2-6, with 7 positions matching TRBD2. V was pared by 5 bases and J by 15 bases, with 16 bases of the junction left unmatched. The CDR3 runs 15 residues. CDR1 is SGHAT and CDR2 is FQNNGV in the germline V gene. The CDR3 sequence: CASSPRPGGSGSLTF. CDR3 DNA: TGTGCCAGCAGCCCACGGCCGGGGGGATCCGGATCCCTGACTTTC. Variable domain in full (rest from reference TRBV11-2 and TRBJ2-6): EAGVAQSPRYKIIEKRQSVAFWCNPISGHATLYWYQQILGQGPKLLIQFQNNGVVDDSQLPKDRFSAERLKGVDSTLKIQPAKLEDSAVYLCASSPRPGGSGSLTFGAGSRLTVL.

The chain carries TRBV21-1 and TRBJ2-2; no DNA check was done on the table's D call, TRBD1. TRBV21-1 is deemed a pseudogene. The CDR3 runs to 16 residues. The CDR3 loop is CASSKGGGPNTGELFF. The CDR3 nucleotides are TGTGCCAGCAGCAAAGGAGGGGGTCCAAACACCGGGGAGCTGTTTTTT.

V is TRBV6-5 and J is TRBJ1-4; D call uncertain. Trimming left V 0 bases short and J 5 bases short, with 7 bases between. The CDR3 sequence is 14 residues long. Germline V gene lookup returns CDR1 MNHEY and CDR2 SVGAGI. The CDR3 sequence is CASSYSVANEKLFF. The CDR3 DNA is TGTGCCAGCAGTTACTCTGTTGCCAATGAAAAACTGTTTTTT.

The genes are TRBV7-8 and TRBJ2-2; D is uncertain. V lost 2 bases and J lost 2, with 9 bases in between. The CDR3 length is 15 residues. Germline-derived CDR1 and CDR2 are SGHVS and FQNEAQ. The CDR3 sequence is CASSLSPDNTGELFF. The CDR3 DNA sequence: TGTGCCAGCAGCTTATCGCCCGATAACACCGGGGAGCTGTTTTTT.

This chain uses TRBV19 with TRBJ1-2; perhaps TRBD1 as D (6 bases). The V end lost 8 bases, the J end lost 0 bases, and 16 bases lay between the germline ends. The CDR3 is 15 residues long. The germline V gene encodes CDR1 LNHDA and CDR2 SQIVND (reference sequence). The CDR3 DNA is TGTGCCAGTTCCCTCGGACAGAGAGCTAACTATGGCTACACCTTC. This encodes CASSLGQRANYGYTF.

This clone has only a few counts. The genes are TRBV10-1 and TRBJ1-2; TRBD1 agrees at 7 bases. V shed 3 bases and J 7 bases; nucleotides not matched to a gene: 5. The CDR3 has 13 amino acids. The V gene's germline CDR1 is WNHNN and CDR2 SYGVQD (reference sequence). CDR3 sequence reads: CASSEDRDGGYTF. In DNA, the CDR3 is TGCGCCAGCAGTGAAGACAGGGATGGTGGCTACACCTTC.

The gene calls are TRBV19 and TRBJ2-7; 11 bases agree with TRBD1. CDR1 and CDR2 from the germline V gene are LNHDA and SQIVND (reference sequence). The CDR3 loop spans 13 amino acids. The V segment lost 6 bases and the J segment 5 bases; nucleotides outside the gene matches: 3. CDR3 nucleotide sequence: TGTGCCAGTAGCAGGGACAGGGGGGACGAGCAGTACTTC. This codes for CASSRDRGDEQYF.

This clone was detected only once. V gene TRBV2 combines with J gene TRBJ2-6; D uncertain. CDR3 length equals 14 residues. The germline gives CDR1 SNHLY, CDR2 FYNNEI. The V and J ends lost 3 bases and 1 base respectively, with 4 bases between them. CDR3 region: CASSEVSGANVLTF. CDR3 in DNA: TGTGCCAGCAGTGAGGTTTCTGGGGCCAACGTCCTGACTTTC.

The gene calls are TRBV4-2 and TRBJ2-7; 15 nucleotides line up with TRBD2. J lost 0 bases, V lost 1 base, and 10 bases had no gene match. The CDR3 loop spans 20 amino acids. Germline CDR1 is LGHNA and CDR2 is YNFKEQ. This CDR3 reads CASSQVTGGGLAGGSYEQYF. CDR3 DNA sequence: TGTGCCAGCAGCCAAGTTACAGGGGGGGGACTAGCGGGAGGCTCCTACGAGCAGTACTTC.

The chain has TRBV28 and TRBJ2-7, with D unresolved. This CDR3 has 13 residues. Germline V gene data show CDR1 as MDHEN and CDR2 as SYDVKM. Deletions cut 10 bases from V and 3 bases from J, with 16 bases between. The CDR3, as DNA: TGTGCCACCACCCAGACCGCGGACTACGAGCAGTACTTC. The encoded protein is CATTQTADYEQYF.

The chain joins TRBV4-1 to TRBJ2-5; tentatively, D is TRBD1 or TRBD2 (5 bases each). The germline CDR1 and CDR2 sequences are MGHRA and YSYEKL. The CDR3 sequence is 16 residues long. Trimming left V 4 bases short and J 1 base short, with 16 bases between. The CDR3 sequence: CASSLSWWGSQETQYF. The DNA of the CDR3 is TGCGCCAGCAGCCTCTCTTGGTGGGGGTCCCAAGAGACCCAGTACTTC.

The V call is TRBV19, the J call TRBJ1-1; possibly TRBD1 for D (6 bases). V lost 5 bases, J lost 4 bases, and 17 bases lay in between. The CDR3 has 15 amino acids. Germline CDR1 reads LNHDA; CDR2 reads SQIVND (reference sequence). The CDR3 protein is CASSRNAGVVTEAFF. The CDR3 DNA reads TGTGCCAGTAGTCGTAACGCAGGGGTTGTCACTGAAGCTTTCTTT.

This chain uses TRBV4-1 with TRBJ2-1; D uncertain. Trimming took 2 bases from V and 2 from J, leaving 13 bases between them. CDR1 and CDR2 (germline): MGHRA, YSYEKL. The CDR3 contains 16 residues. Here the CDR3 reads CASSQSAANPYNEQFF. CDR3 DNA: TGCGCCAGCAGCCAATCCGCGGCTAACCCCTACAATGAGCAGTTCTTC.

This rearrangement joins TRBV11-2 to TRBJ2-7; D ambiguous. The CDR3 runs 15 residues. CDR1 and CDR2 (germline): SGHAT, FQNNGV. V lost 0 bases and J 5 bases, leaving 14 bases between the germline ends. The CDR3, as DNA: TGTGCCAGCAGCTTAGAAGGTTTTGGGCCCCACGAGCAGTACTTC. The encoded protein is CASSLEGFGPHEQYF.

CDR3 residues: CASSSGHSGNTIYF. DNA of the CDR3: TGTGCCAGCAGTAGCGGGCACTCTGGAAACACCATATATTTT. The chain employs TRBV6-6 and TRBJ1-3; D uncertain. This CDR3 has 14 amino acids. Germline values: CDR1 MNHNY, CDR2 SVGAGI (reference sequence). The ends were cut back, 5 bases at V and 0 bases at J, with 8 bases in the middle.

The chain carries TRBV25-1 and TRBJ2-1; tentatively, D is TRBD2 (5 bases). Germline V CDR1 and CDR2: MGHDK, SYGVNS. The CDR3 runs 15 residues. V was trimmed by 1 base and J by 7 bases, leaving 14 bases between them. The CDR3 sequence is CASSELNSEGNEQFF. The CDR3 DNA reads as TGTGCCAGCAGTGAATTAAATAGCGAGGGAAATGAGCAGTTCTTC.

The chain is built from TRBV19 and TRBJ2-7; D is possibly TRBD2 (5 bases). CDR3 size: 13 residues. From germline, CDR1 is LNHDA and CDR2 SQIVND (reference sequence). V was pared by 6 bases and J by 7 bases, with 16 bases between. Here the CDR3 DNA reads TGTGCCAGTAGCCTTGGACCGTCGGGAGAGCAGTACTTC. Amino acid sequence: CASSLGPSGEQYF.

The chain combines TRBV15 with TRBJ1-5; D is unclear. Germline CDR1 is LNHNV and CDR2 is YYDKDF (reference sequence). The CDR3 length is 16 residues. Trimming stripped 0 bases from V and 0 bases from J, with 9 bases between. The CDR3 protein is CATSREPTTSNQPQHF. CDR3 in DNA: TGTGCCACCAGCAGAGAACCTACCACTAGCAATCAGCCCCAGCATTTT.

This clone was seen a few times. The rearrangement uses TRBV5-1 and TRBJ1-4; TRBD1 might be the D (6 bases). Germline CDR1 is SGHRS and CDR2 is YFSETQ. This CDR3 has 14 residues. V lost 4 bases and J 7 bases, leaving 14 bases between the germline ends. CDR3 bases: TGCGCCAGCAGCGTTCAGGGGAATGGTGAAAAACTGTTTTTT. It specifies CASSVQGNGEKLFF.

This clone was counted a single time. The chain combines TRBV28 with TRBJ1-1; D unresolved. CDR1 and CDR2 (germline): MDHEN, SYDVKM. The CDR3 extends over 11 amino acids. V lost 1 base and J 9 bases, leaving 6 bases between the germline ends. CDR3 loop: CASSLFEKAFF. CDR3 nucleotides: TGTGCCAGCAGTTTATTTGAGAAAGCTTTCTTT.

This chain links TRBV4-1 with TRBJ2-1, with 7 bases identical to TRBD2. Germline CDR1 is MGHRA and CDR2 is YSYEKL. The CDR3 is made up of 17 amino acids. V lost 0 bases, J lost 0 bases, and 5 bases stayed unmatched. CDR3 DNA: TGCGCCAGCAGCCAAGAACTCGCGGGAGTCTCCTACAATGAGCAGTTCTTC. Translation: CASSQELAGVSYNEQFF.

This chain connects TRBV9 to TRBJ1-1; D ambiguous. Trimming removed 3 bases at V and 4 bases at J, with 13 bases between. The CDR3 totals 14 residues. CDR1 and CDR2 from the germline V gene are SGDLS and YYNGEE. CDR3 region: CASSAGNPGTEAFF. CDR3 nucleotide sequence: TGTGCCAGCAGCGCCGGGAATCCTGGCACTGAAGCTTTCTTT.

The chain combines TRBV28 with TRBJ2-7; D gene ambiguous. CDR3 length: 15 amino acids. Germline values: CDR1 MDHEN, CDR2 SYDVKM. V was trimmed by 3 bases and J by 2 bases, leaving 14 bases between them. CDR3 sequence reads: CASSFTARPAYEQYF. CDR3 nucleotide sequence: TGTGCCAGCAGTTTCACCGCCAGACCGGCCTACGAGCAGTACTTC.

This chain connects TRBV11-2 to TRBJ2-7; no clear D gene. There are 12 residues in the CDR3. Trimming removed 5 bases from V and 4 bases from J, with 9 bases in between. Germline V CDR1 and CDR2: SGHAT, FQNNGV. CDR3 sequence (DNA): TGTGCCAGCAGCCTAAACCTTTACGAGCAGTACTTC. Protein sequence: CASSLNLYEQYF.